This passage covers 3 T cell receptor beta chains from one sample sequenced in a study of cytomegalovirus exposure and HLA in healthy donors. Primers included in the PCR were 60 Vbeta and 13 Jbeta primers. Profiling relied on immunoSEQ multiplex PCR, and the TCRdb table lists in-frame clones only, not all of them. The top ten hold 1.9% of the sample, which has tens of thousands of clones, roughly four fifths seen once. The sequenced sample consisted of PBMCs. These TCRs come from a man younger than 30 in good health and CMV-seronegative.

The chain joins TRBV27 to TRBJ2-7, with D perhaps matching TRBD2 (6 bases). Trimming pared 5 bases from V and 6 bases from J, leaving 20 bases between. Germline values: CDR1 MNHEY, CDR2 SMNVEV (reference sequence). The CDR3 is made up of 15 amino acids. For the CDR3, the DNA is TGTGCCAGCAGTACCCGGGGGATAACAGTTGCCGAGCAGTACTTC. This encodes CASSTRGITVAEQYF.

This rearrangement joins TRBV4-2 to TRBJ1-2; 8 bases line up with TRBD1. CDR1 is LGHNA and CDR2 is YNFKEQ in the germline V gene. After removal of 0 bases from V and 5 bases from J, the junction contained 11 bases not matched to a gene. CDR3 length equals 17 residues. DNA for the CDR3: TGTGCCAGCAGCCAAGATCGGGCAGGGGGCACCTTATATGGCTACACCTTC. This gives the protein CASSQDRAGGTLYGYTF.

The V gene is TRBV10-2, the J gene TRBJ2-3; 9 positions match TRBD2. The CDR3 has 14 amino acids. J lost 3 bases, V lost 6 bases, and 4 bases had no gene match. Germline loops: CDR1 WSHSY, CDR2 SAAADI. The CDR3 spells CASRTSGITDTQYF. CDR3 DNA sequence: TGCGCCAGCAGGACTAGCGGAATTACAGATACGCAGTATTTT.